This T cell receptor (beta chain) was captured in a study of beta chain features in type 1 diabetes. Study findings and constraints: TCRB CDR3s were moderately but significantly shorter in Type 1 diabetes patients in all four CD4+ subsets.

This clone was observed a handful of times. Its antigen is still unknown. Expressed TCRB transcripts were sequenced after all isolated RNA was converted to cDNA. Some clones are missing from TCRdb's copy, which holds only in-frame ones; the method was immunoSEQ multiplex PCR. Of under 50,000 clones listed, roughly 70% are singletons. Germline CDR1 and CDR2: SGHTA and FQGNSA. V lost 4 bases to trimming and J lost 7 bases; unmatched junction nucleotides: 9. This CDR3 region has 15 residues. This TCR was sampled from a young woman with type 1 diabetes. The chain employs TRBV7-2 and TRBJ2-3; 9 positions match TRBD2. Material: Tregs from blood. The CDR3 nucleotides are TGTGCCAGCAGCTCCCCGCGGGAGGGCCGGAATACGCAGTATTTT. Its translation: CASSSPREGRNTQYF.